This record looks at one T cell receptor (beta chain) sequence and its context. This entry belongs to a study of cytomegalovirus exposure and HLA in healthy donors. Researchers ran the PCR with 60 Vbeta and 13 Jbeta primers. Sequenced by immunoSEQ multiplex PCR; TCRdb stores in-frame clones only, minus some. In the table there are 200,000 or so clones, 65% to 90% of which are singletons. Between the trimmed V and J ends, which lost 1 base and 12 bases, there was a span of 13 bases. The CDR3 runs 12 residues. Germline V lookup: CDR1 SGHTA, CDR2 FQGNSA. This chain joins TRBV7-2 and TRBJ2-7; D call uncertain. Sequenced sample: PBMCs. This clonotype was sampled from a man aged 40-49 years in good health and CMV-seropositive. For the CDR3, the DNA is TGTGCCAGCAGCTTAGATATCCGGTTGTGGTACTTC. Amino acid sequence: CASSLDIRLWYF. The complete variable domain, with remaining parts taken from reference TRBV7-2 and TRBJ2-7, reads GAGVSQSPSNKVTEKGKDVELRCDPISGHTALYWYRQSLGQGLEFLIYFQGNSAPDKSGLPSDRFSAERTGGSVSTLTIQRTQQEDSAVYLCASSLDIRLWYFGPGTRLTVT.